Listed here are 27 T cell receptor beta chains from one sample, sequenced in a study of CD8 T cells in Susac syndrome. The authors reverse transcribed roughly 0.5 to 1 ug RNA with random hexamers. TCRdb itself ran the immunoSEQ multiplex PCR reads through MiXCR, one entry per CDR3 protein. The top ten hold 0.1% of the sample, which has 200,000 to 300,000 distinct CDR3 sequences, 90% to 97% seen once. Material for sequencing was CD4+ T cells from PBMCs. The receptors were gathered from a human donor with Susac syndrome.

The chain joins TRBV7-6 to TRBJ2-7; tentative D call: TRBD1 (5 bases). Germline V gives CDR1 SGHVS, CDR2 FNYEAQ. V was cut by 5 bases and J by 11 bases, with 16 bases left in between. This CDR3 region has 12 residues. CDR3 sequence reads: CASSPGERQKYF. CDR3 bases: TGTGCCAGCAGCCCAGGTGAAAGACAGAAGTACTTC.

V usage is TRBV2 and J usage is TRBJ1-2; 8 positions agree with TRBD1. Per the germline V gene, CDR1 is SNHLY and CDR2 is FYNNEI. V was clipped by 6 bases and J by 5 bases; unmatched bases: 5. This CDR3 region has 13 residues. CDR3: CASSIGQGYGYTF. The CDR3 DNA reads as TGTGCCAGCAGCATCGGACAGGGATATGGCTACACCTTC.

This chain joins TRBV6-5 and TRBJ1-2; D is uncertain. Per the germline V gene, CDR1 is MNHEY and CDR2 is SVGAGI. Trimming took off 5 bases at V and 7 bases at J, with 8 bases between the two ends. This CDR3 comprises 11 residues. This chain's CDR3 is CASSRAGGYTF. As DNA, the CDR3 is TGTGCCAGCAGTCGAGCCGGTGGCTACACCTTC.

This clonotype has only one observation. V is TRBV29-1 and J is TRBJ1-1; the match to TRBD1 covers 8 bases. The CDR3 contains 11 residues. V shed 5 bases, J shed 7 bases, and the junction held 3 bases outside the gene matches. Germline-derived CDR1 and CDR2 are SQVTM and ANQGSEA. CDR3 DNA sequence: TGCAGCGTTCCAGGGGGCGTTGAAGCTTTCTTT. Its protein product is CSVPGGVEAFF. Supplemented by reference TRBV29-1 and TRBJ1-1, the full variable domain reads SAVISQKPSRDICQRGTSLTIQCQVDSQVTMMFWYRQQPGQSLTLIATANQGSEATYESGFVIDKFPISRPNLTFSTLTVSNMSPEDSSIYLCSVPGGVEAFFGQGTRLTVV.

The count of this clonotype is one. The chain couples TRBV29-1 to TRBJ2-7; D unresolved. The CDR3 sequence is 11 residues long. Trimming pared 4 bases from V and 2 bases from J, leaving 6 bases between. The germline gives CDR1 SQVTM, CDR2 ANQGSEA. CDR3 residues: CSVAEPYEQYF. The CDR3 nucleotides are TGCAGCGTTGCCGAGCCCTACGAGCAGTACTTC.

This clonotype was detected only once. This chain connects TRBV28 to TRBJ2-7; a weak D match, TRBD1 (6 bases). The CDR3 runs to 12 residues. V shed 6 bases and J shed 10 bases, with 16 bases lying between them. Looked up from germline, CDR1 is MDHEN and CDR2 is SYDVKM. The CDR3 sequence is CASSSTPGHQYF. The CDR3 nucleotides read TGTGCCAGCAGCTCTACGCCGGGACACCAGTACTTC.

CDR3 coding DNA: TGTGCCAGCAGTGGGTACCTAGCCAAAAACATTCAGTACTTC. Its translation: CASSGYLAKNIQYF. V gene TRBV2 combines with J gene TRBJ2-4; D is unresolved. The V gene's germline CDR1 is SNHLY and CDR2 FYNNEI. The CDR3 length is 14 residues. Trimming took 4 bases from V and 0 from J, leaving 7 bases between them.

The V and J genes are TRBV3-1 and TRBJ2-6; D ambiguous. The ends were cut back, 0 bases at V and 0 bases at J, with 9 bases in the middle. Germline V gene lookup returns CDR1 LGHDT and CDR2 YNNKEL (reference sequence). The CDR3 spans 17 residues. CDR3 coding DNA: TGTGCCAGCAGCCAAGATACCGCAATCTCTGGGGCCAACGTCCTGACTTTC. It specifies CASSQDTAISGANVLTF.

CDR3 in amino acids: CSARDPGGPWDEQFF. The DNA for the CDR3 is TGCAGTGCTAGAGATCCGGGAGGGCCCTGGGATGAGCAGTTCTTC. This rearrangement joins TRBV20-1 to TRBJ2-1; 8 nucleotides line up with TRBD2. Germline values: CDR1 DFQATT, CDR2 SNEGSKA (reference sequence). Losses at the gene ends were 0 bases for V and 8 bases for J; bases not matched to a gene: 9. The CDR3 is 15 residues long.

CDR3 protein: CSARTPNTEAFF. CDR3 sequence (DNA): TGCAGTGCCAGGACTCCAAACACTGAAGCTTTCTTT. This chain links TRBV20-1 with TRBJ1-1; D call uncertain. The CDR3 length is 12 residues. V dropped 6 bases and J dropped 2 bases, with 10 bases sitting between them. Per germline, CDR1 DFQATT and CDR2 SNEGSKA (reference sequence).

The V call is TRBV18, the J call TRBJ2-5; D is possibly TRBD1 (5 bases). V lost 5 bases and J lost 2, with 18 bases in between. This CDR3 spans 16 amino acids. Germline lookup yields CDR1 KGHSH and CDR2 LQKENI. Here the CDR3 reads CASSIVHKQAQETQYF. CDR3 sequence (DNA): TGTGCCAGCTCAATTGTGCACAAACAGGCACAAGAGACCCAGTACTTC.

The chain links TRBV6-5 to TRBJ2-7, with 8 bases fitting TRBD1. The length of the CDR3 is 14 residues. V lost 5 bases to trimming and J lost 3 bases; unmatched junction nucleotides: 6. Germline V gene data show CDR1 as MNHEY and CDR2 as SVGAGI. The CDR3 is CASSQRQGNYEQYF. The CDR3 DNA reads TGTGCCAGCAGTCAAAGACAGGGGAACTACGAGCAGTACTTC.

The rearrangement links TRBV3-1 to TRBJ1-5; a possible D gene is TRBD1 (5 bases). The CDR3 spans 13 residues. V was shortened by 3 bases and J by 4 bases, with 7 bases between the two germline ends. Germline CDR1 is LGHDT and CDR2 is YNNKEL (reference sequence). This chain's CDR3 is CASSQGTNQPQHF. The CDR3 region has the DNA TGTGCCAGCAGCCAGGGGACTAATCAGCCCCAGCATTTT.

This CDR3 reads CSALAKWDQPQHF. For the CDR3, the DNA is TGCAGTGCCCTCGCAAAGTGGGATCAGCCCCAGCATTTT. The chain joins TRBV20-1 to TRBJ1-5; D call uncertain. The CDR3 is 13 amino acids. The ends were cut back, 6 bases at V and 5 bases at J, with 14 bases in the middle. Germline CDR1 and CDR2: DFQATT and SNEGSKA (reference sequence).

This rearrangement joins TRBV7-2 to TRBJ1-5, with D tentatively TRBD1 (5 bases). The V gene lost 1 base and the J gene lost 5 bases, with 12 bases spanning the gap. The V gene's germline CDR1 is SGHTA and CDR2 FQGNSA. The CDR3 is 15 amino acids. In DNA form, the CDR3 reads TGTGCCAGCAGCTTAGGCAGGGTGTCACATCAGCCCCAGCATTTT. Protein sequence: CASSLGRVSHQPQHF.

The chain joins TRBV25-1 to TRBJ2-7; tentative D call: TRBD2 (6 bases). CDR3 length: 14 amino acids. Germline V gene data show CDR1 as MGHDK and CDR2 as SYGVNS. Trimming cost V 3 bases and J 6 bases, with 15 bases left between them. The CDR3 spells CASSDRDWSSEQYF. The CDR3 DNA sequence: TGTGCCAGCAGTGATAGGGACTGGTCGTCCGAGCAGTACTTC.

V is TRBV5-1 and J is TRBJ1-2; possible D gene TRBD1, 5 bases. Germline CDR1 SGHRS, CDR2 YFSETQ. Deletions cut 4 bases from V and 6 bases from J, with 13 bases between. The CDR3 runs to 13 residues. The CDR3 DNA reads TGCGCCAGCAGCGTGGGACGGGGTGATGGCTACACCTTC. Residues: CASSVGRGDGYTF.

The chain combines TRBV25-1 with TRBJ2-5, with a tentative D call TRBD1 (6 bases). Germline values: CDR1 MGHDK, CDR2 SYGVNS. V was shortened by 3 bases and J by 2 bases, with 10 bases between the two germline ends. This CDR3 contains 14 residues. The CDR3 DNA follows: TGTGCCAGCAGTGAGCCCGACAGGCAAGAGACCCAGTACTTC. It yields the protein CASSEPDRQETQYF.

The gene calls are TRBV20-1 and TRBJ2-7, with 8 bases matching TRBD2. The CDR3 runs 11 residues. Germline loops: CDR1 DFQATT, CDR2 SNEGSKA (reference sequence). The CDR3 spells CSWAGGYEQYF. CDR3 bases: TGCAGCTGGGCGGGAGGCTACGAGCAGTACTTC.

The chain is built from TRBV29-1 and TRBJ2-1; the D call may be TRBD1 or TRBD2 (5 bases each). CDR1 is SQVTM, CDR2 ANQGSEA, per germline. Trimming pared 8 bases from V and 3 bases from J, leaving 20 bases between. The CDR3 runs 15 residues. The CDR3 sequence is CSLLGATENYNEQFF. The DNA for the CDR3 is TGCAGCTTATTGGGAGCGACAGAGAACTACAATGAGCAGTTCTTC.

This chain links TRBV4-1 with TRBJ2-2; 8 bases fit TRBD2. The CDR3 totals 16 residues. Germline V gene sequence: CDR1 MGHRA, CDR2 YSYEKL. V dropped 2 bases and J dropped 4; count of bases not matched to a gene: 6. The CDR3 DNA sequence: TGCGCCAGCAGCCAATCCGGGAGGGCCGGCACCGGGGAGCTGTTTTTT. As protein: CASSQSGRAGTGELFF.

This clonotype was counted between two and nine times. This chain uses TRBV11-1 with TRBJ1-1; D is uncertain. V was clipped by 2 bases and J by 5 bases, with 6 bases between them. Germline V gene lookup returns CDR1 SGHAT and CDR2 FQDESV (reference sequence). CDR3 length equals 12 residues. CDR3 protein: CASSLIGTEAFF. In nucleotides, the CDR3 is TGTGCCAGCAGCTTAATAGGGACTGAAGCTTTCTTT.

This clonotype was found once. The chain uses TRBV6-6 and TRBJ1-1; no clear D gene. The V gene's germline CDR1 is MNHNY and CDR2 SVGAGI (reference sequence). There are 15 residues in the CDR3. Trimming stripped 2 bases from V and 1 base from J, with 11 bases between. The CDR3 DNA reads TGTGCCAGCAGTTACCCTCTTAAGGCGAACACTGAAGCTTTCTTT. Its protein product is CASSYPLKANTEAFF.

The chain carries TRBV2 and TRBJ2-1, with a tentative D call TRBD1 (5 bases). The germline V and J ends were trimmed by 3 bases and 2 bases, with 14 bases remaining between them. CDR1 is SNHLY, CDR2 FYNNEI, per germline. This CDR3 is 16 amino acids long. The CDR3 spells CASSDVPLGAYNEQFF. For the CDR3, the DNA is TGTGCCAGCAGTGATGTCCCGCTAGGGGCCTACAATGAGCAGTTCTTC.

The genes are TRBV11-2 and TRBJ2-5; D may match TRBD1 or TRBD2 (5 bases each). The germline V gene has CDR1 SGHAT and CDR2 FQNNGV. This CDR3 spans 12 amino acids. Trimming took off 4 bases at V and 9 bases at J, with 12 bases between the two ends. The CDR3 DNA is TGTGCCAGCAGCTCCCTTGTGGGGGCCCAGTACTTC. Its protein product is CASSSLVGAQYF.

J is TRBJ2-7 and V is TRBV11-1; the D call may be TRBD1 or TRBD2 (5 bases each). The CDR3 totals 15 residues. Trimming stripped 4 bases from V and 1 base from J, with 14 bases between. Looked up from germline, CDR1 is SGHAT and CDR2 is FQDESV (reference sequence). The CDR3 here is CASSSPGRLSYEQYF. CDR3 in DNA: TGTGCCAGCAGCTCACCGGGACGTCTATCCTACGAGCAGTACTTC.

The J gene is TRBJ2-5, the V gene TRBV6-5; TRBD2 matches 9 bases. With 6 bases clipped from V and 1 base from J, the junction kept 3 bases outside the gene matches. The CDR3 has 14 residues. Germline V gene lookup returns CDR1 MNHEY and CDR2 SVGAGI. The CDR3 reads CASSRGRAQETQYF. DNA for the CDR3: TGTGCCAGCAGCCGCGGGAGGGCCCAAGAGACCCAGTACTTC.